This T cell receptor (beta chain) was obtained from a study of CD8 T cells in ankylosing spondylitis. Study-wide points: Before this, some motif variants had been reported in reactive arthritis synovial fluid and blood. Matched ankylosing spondylitis synovial fluid reportedly contained a significantly enriched population of disease-linked clones. A TCR beta motif of about 8 highly homologous variants appeared characteristic of ankylosing spondylitis blood.

This CDR3 is built from 12 residues. CDR1 and CDR2 (germline): MDHEN, SYDVKM. V was cut by 1 base and J by 9 bases, with 7 bases left in between. This clonotype was found a few times. Its antigen is not identified. TCRdb recomputed calls from the 5' RACE reads with MiXCR, one row per CDR3 protein. The table records 160,000 or so distinct CDR3 sequences, around 8.9% of them present only once. The sequenced sample consisted of blood, either unsorted or a sorted T cell fraction (not recorded which). The genes are TRBV28 and TRBJ1-5; D unresolved. This receptor was taken from a female donor with ankylosing spondylitis or in good health (not recorded which). DNA for the CDR3: TGTGCCAGCAGTTTATCCCCTCGGCCCCAGCATTTT. Its translation: CASSLSPRPQHF. The whole variable domain, filled in from reference TRBV28 and TRBJ1-5, reads DVKVTQSSRYLVKRTGEKVFLECVQDMDHENMFWYRQDPGLGLRLIYFSYDVKMKEKGDIPEGYSVSREKKERFSLILESASTNQTSMYLCASSLSPRPQHFGDGTRLSIL.